The sequence of this TCR beta chain was determined in a study of cytomegalovirus exposure and HLA in healthy donors. Study at large: Some 85 million unique TCRs from HLA-typed donors were held in an early data release. General study points: Equally common other TCR beta chains were less clonally expanded than HLA-associated ones, a later analysis found.

Vbeta (60) and Jbeta (13) primers were used in the PCR. Libraries were prepared by immunoSEQ multiplex PCR; TCRdb keeps only in-frame clonotypes and omits some of them. This sample yields 90,000 to 150,000 clones, of which 74% are seen a single time; 2% to 2.5% belongs to the top ten. Concerning this clone itself: Its antigen is not known.

Trimming removed 1 base from V and 4 bases from J, with 10 bases in between. The CDR3 consists of 14 residues. CDR1 is SGHVS and CDR2 is FNYEAQ in the germline V gene. The records omit this donor's CMV serostatus. This TCR was recovered from a human donor in good health. Input material: PBMCs. The V and J genes are TRBV7-6 and TRBJ1-1, with D unresolved. The CDR3 DNA reads TGTGCCAGCAGCTTAGGGTCTACGCGCACTGAAGCTTTCTTT. Protein product: CASSLGSTRTEAFF.